The 16 T cell receptor beta chains below all came from one sample that was sequenced in a study of Ad26.COV2.S vaccination and SARS-CoV-2 variants. TCRdb's copy holds only in-frame clones and misses some; the assay was immunoSEQ multiplex PCR. The top ten hold approximately 3.3% of the sample, which has 250,000 to 300,000 clones, 80% to 90% seen once. Specified treatment: 15 to 20 received Ad26.COV2.S at low or high dose, single or two shots; 5 received placebo; per-sample allocation not given. Samples were taken on day 63 after the first vaccine or placebo injection. Sequenced here: peripheral blood, sampled in a trial of Ad26.COV2.S vaccine versus placebo. The receptor source for this set is a person between 18 and 60 years old who received the Ad26.COV2.S COVID-19 vaccine or a placebo.

This chain links TRBV6-5 with TRBJ1-5, with D possibly being TRBD1 (5 bases). The CDR3 length is 13 residues. The V end was cut by 5 bases, the J end by 8 bases, with 13 bases between. Per the germline V gene, CDR1 is MNHEY and CDR2 is SVGAGI. CDR3 coding DNA: TGTGCCAGCAGTCGGACAAGGTGGGAGCCCCAGCATTTT. This encodes CASSRTRWEPQHF.

The gene calls are TRBV27 and TRBJ1-2, with D possibly TRBD1 on 5 matching bases. Germline lookup yields CDR1 MNHEY and CDR2 SMNVEV (reference sequence). Trimming pared 3 bases from V and 5 bases from J, leaving 13 bases between. The CDR3 loop spans 14 amino acids. CDR3 nucleotides: TGTGCCAGCAGTTTTCTCGGGACGGATTATGGCTACACCTTC. This codes for CASSFLGTDYGYTF.

This clone was observed once. The CDR3 spells CASSPAANTGELFF. CDR3 bases: TGTGCCAGCAGCCCCGCGGCTAACACCGGGGAGCTGTTTTTT. The chain has TRBV7-2 and TRBJ2-2, with D hard to call. The CDR3 covers 14 residues. V lost 5 bases, J lost 2 bases, and 9 bases lay in between. Germline CDR1 reads SGHTA; CDR2 reads FQGNSA.

The chain recombines TRBV24-1 with TRBJ1-2; D is possibly TRBD1 (6 bases). Germline CDR1 reads KGHDR; CDR2 reads SFDVKD. This CDR3 has 15 residues. V was pared by 7 bases and J by 8 bases, with 22 bases between. The CDR3 DNA reads TGTGCCACCAGCTTGAGTAACAGGGCGGGGGGCGGCTACACCTTC. As protein: CATSLSNRAGGGYTF.

The CDR3 DNA is TGTGCCTCCGAACAGGGGAACGGGCCCCAGCATTTT. Its protein is CASEQGNGPQHF. The chain links TRBV30 to TRBJ1-5, with 7 bases lining up with TRBD1. From germline, CDR1 is GTSNPN and CDR2 SVGIG (reference sequence). The ends lost 7 bases at V and 9 bases at J; junction bases unmatched: 9. This CDR3 contains 12 residues.

The J gene is TRBJ2-3, the V gene TRBV15; 13 bases map to TRBD2. The V gene end was trimmed by 1 base and the J gene end by 5 bases; junction bases not matched to a gene: 6. Per the germline V gene, CDR1 is LNHNV and CDR2 is YYDKDF (reference sequence). CDR3 size: 17 residues. The CDR3 DNA follows: TGTGCCACCAGCAGAGTTCCCGGGACTAGCGGGAAAGATACGCAGTATTTT. Protein: CATSRVPGTSGKDTQYF.

The chain employs TRBV6-2 or TRBV6-3 and TRBJ2-7, with 14 positions matching TRBD2. This CDR3 comprises 16 residues. Trimming cost V 5 bases and J 3 bases; bases outside gene matches: 6. Germline CDR1 and CDR2: MNHEY and SVGEGT. CDR3 protein: CASSHAGTSGSYEQYF. The CDR3 bases are TGTGCCAGCAGTCACGCCGGGACTAGCGGGAGCTACGAGCAGTACTTC.

The genes are TRBV2 and TRBJ1-2; TRBD1 is a possible D gene (5 bases). Germline CDR1 reads SNHLY; CDR2 reads FYNNEI. This CDR3 has 11 amino acids. The V gene lost 11 bases and the J gene lost 5 bases, with 12 bases spanning the gap. CDR3 bases: TGTGCCGTAGTCGGGGGATATGGCTACACCTTC. Translation gives CAVVGGYGYTF.

The rearrangement uses TRBV7-9 and TRBJ1-1; TRBD1 matches 7 bases. The CDR3 contains 15 residues. V lost 5 bases to trimming and J lost 4 bases; unmatched junction nucleotides: 10. Germline V lookup: CDR1 SEHNR, CDR2 FQNEAQ (reference sequence). The CDR3 DNA sequence: TGTGCCAGCAGCCCTTTCCCACAGGGGATCACTGAAGCTTTCTTT. It specifies CASSPFPQGITEAFF.

The chain recombines TRBV5-1 with TRBJ2-5, with TRBD2 identical over 8 bases. The CDR3 is 14 residues long. Germline V gene data show CDR1 as SGHRS and CDR2 as YFSETQ. V dropped 3 bases and J dropped 3; count of bases not matched to a gene: 4. The CDR3, as DNA: TGCGCCAGCAGCTCCGGGACTAGTAAAGAGACCCAGTACTTC. Protein: CASSSGTSKETQYF.

The rearrangement uses TRBV15 and TRBJ2-1; D gene ambiguous. V dropped 0 bases and J dropped 10 bases, with 10 bases sitting between them. The CDR3 has 13 residues. The germline CDR1 and CDR2 sequences are LNHNV and YYDKDF (reference sequence). The CDR3 DNA follows: TGTGCCACCAGCAGAGATGAGCTAAGAGAGCAGTTCTTC. Protein sequence: CATSRDELREQFF.

This chain uses TRBV2 with TRBJ1-5; unclear D gene. Between the trimmed V and J ends, which lost 5 bases and 2 bases, there was a span of 13 bases. CDR1 SNHLY and CDR2 FYNNEI come from the germline V gene. The CDR3 length is 15 residues. The CDR3 bases are TGTGCCAGCAGTCCGGACCCCTGGGGCAATCAGCCCCAGCATTTT. This translates into CASSPDPWGNQPQHF.

The CDR3 region is CASSLVRGIMNTEAFF. DNA of the CDR3: TGCGCCAGCAGCCTAGTACGGGGCATCATGAACACTGAAGCTTTCTTT. The gene calls are TRBV4-1 and TRBJ1-1; D may be TRBD1 (5 bases). Trimming removed 4 bases at V and 0 bases at J, with 15 bases between. The V gene's germline CDR1 is MGHRA and CDR2 YSYEKL. The CDR3 spans 16 residues.

This clone was found many times. This chain joins TRBV5-4 and TRBJ1-2, with 7 nucleotides matching TRBD1. Germline CDR1 and CDR2: SGHNT and YYREEE (reference sequence). This CDR3 region has 11 residues. The ends lost 4 bases at V and 7 bases at J; junction bases unmatched: 1. CDR3 amino acids: CASSQGGGYTF. Here the CDR3 DNA reads TGTGCCAGCAGCCAGGGGGGTGGCTACACCTTC.

The gene calls are TRBV7-2 and TRBJ2-1; 14 bases are shared with TRBD2. The V segment lost 5 bases and the J segment 9 bases; nucleotides outside the gene matches: 9. Germline CDR1 SGHTA, CDR2 FQGNSA. This CDR3 has 16 amino acids. CDR3 nucleotide sequence: TGTGCCAGCAGCCTCGGGACTAGCGGGAGTGATACTGAGCAGTTCTTC. Protein product: CASSLGTSGSDTEQFF. The full variable domain, with the rest looked up from reference TRBV7-2 and TRBJ2-1, is GAGVSQSPSNKVTEKGKDVELRCDPISGHTALYWYRQSLGQGLEFLIYFQGNSAPDKSGLPSDRFSAERTGGSVSTLTIQRTQQEDSAVYLCASSLGTSGSDTEQFFGPGTRLTVL.

About this clone: This sample also contains other DNA sequences that code for the same CDR3. The J gene is TRBJ2-2, the V gene TRBV15, with TRBD2 as a possible D gene (6 bases). This CDR3 has 13 residues. Trimming took off 3 bases at V and 5 bases at J, with 7 bases between the two ends. Per the germline V gene, CDR1 is LNHNV and CDR2 is YYDKDF (reference sequence). The chain's CDR3 is CATSREGTGELFF. For the CDR3, the DNA is TGTGCCACCAGCAGGGAGGGAACCGGGGAGCTGTTTTTT.